Each of the 6 T cell receptor beta chains below was sequenced from the same sample in a study of blood T cell repertoires in COVID-19. Here immunoSEQ multiplex PCR was the method, and the copy in TCRdb shows in-frame clones only, minus some. The sample lists under 300,000 clones, roughly 90% seen once, with just under 0.95% in the top ten. Sequences were obtained from peripheral blood. These receptors all come from a woman aged 40 to 55 who had recovered from COVID-19.

CDR3 sequence reads: CASSLLTSGSYLAYNEQFF. The DNA for the CDR3 is TGTGCCAGCAGCTTACTCACTAGCGGGAGTTATCTAGCCTACAATGAGCAGTTCTTC. The chain employs TRBV7-6 and TRBJ2-1; TRBD2 matches at 11 bases. CDR3 length equals 19 residues. Germline CDR1 SGHVS, CDR2 FNYEAQ. Losses at the gene ends were 2 bases for V and 2 bases for J; bases not matched to a gene: 11. Looking up the rest from reference TRBV7-6 and TRBJ2-1 gives the full variable domain: GAGVSQSPRYKVTKRGQDVALRCDPISGHVSLYWYRQALGQGPEFLTYFNYEAQQDKSGLPNDRFSAERPEGSISTLTIQRTEQRDSAMYRCASSLLTSGSYLAYNEQFFGPGTRLTVL.

The chain is built from TRBV11-2 and TRBJ2-5; tentative D call: TRBD1 (6 bases). Germline CDR1 and CDR2: SGHAT and FQNNGV. The CDR3 length is 15 residues. The ends were cut back, 4 bases at V and 4 bases at J, with 16 bases in the middle. The CDR3 nucleotides read TGTGCCAGCAGCTCAACGGACAGAGGGAGAGAGACCCAGTACTTC. Translated, it gives CASSSTDRGRETQYF.

This CDR3 reads CAWSTGGDQPQHF. For the CDR3, the DNA is TGTGCCTGGAGTACAGGAGGGGATCAGCCCCAGCATTTT. The chain carries TRBV30 and TRBJ1-5, with D tentatively TRBD1 (5 bases). There are 13 residues in the CDR3. CDR1 is GTSNPN and CDR2 is SVGIG in the germline V gene (reference sequence). V was trimmed by 2 bases and J by 5 bases, leaving 10 bases between them.

The rearrangement uses TRBV11-1 and TRBJ2-7, with D possibly being TRBD2 (6 bases). The CDR3 length is 15 residues. The V end was cut by 6 bases, the J end by 1 base, with 16 bases between. From germline, CDR1 is SGHAT and CDR2 FQDESV (reference sequence). The CDR3 reads CASRDRGTQSYEQYF. The CDR3 DNA sequence: TGTGCCAGCAGGGACCGGGGGACTCAGTCCTACGAGCAGTACTTC.

The chain is built from TRBV5-8 and TRBJ2-7; 7 bases map to TRBD2. This CDR3 is 12 amino acids long. V lost 8 bases and J lost 0; bases outside the gene matches: 2. Germline V gene data show CDR1 as SGHTS and CDR2 as YDEGEE. In DNA form, the CDR3 reads TGTGCCAGTAAGCGGGACTCCTACGAGCAGTACTTC. Its translation: CASKRDSYEQYF.

This rearrangement joins TRBV6-5 to TRBJ2-1, with 13 nucleotides matching TRBD2. Losses at the gene ends were 6 bases for V and 12 bases for J; bases not matched to a gene: 8. The CDR3 is 14 amino acids. CDR1 and CDR2 (germline): MNHEY, SVGAGI. CDR3 amino acids: CASSPGLAGAWQFF. As DNA, the CDR3 is TGTGCCAGCAGCCCCGGACTAGCGGGAGCTTGGCAGTTCTTC.